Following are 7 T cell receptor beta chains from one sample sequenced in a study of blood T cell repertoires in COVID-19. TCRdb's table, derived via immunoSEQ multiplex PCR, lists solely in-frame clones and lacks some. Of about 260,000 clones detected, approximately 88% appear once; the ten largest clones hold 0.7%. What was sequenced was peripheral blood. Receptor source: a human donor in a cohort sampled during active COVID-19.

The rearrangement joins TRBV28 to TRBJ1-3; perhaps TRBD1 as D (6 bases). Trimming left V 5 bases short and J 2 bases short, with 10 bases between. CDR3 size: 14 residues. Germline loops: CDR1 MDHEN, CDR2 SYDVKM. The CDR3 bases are TGTGCCAGCAGTACAGGGACCGCTGGAAACACCATATATTTT. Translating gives CASSTGTAGNTIYF.

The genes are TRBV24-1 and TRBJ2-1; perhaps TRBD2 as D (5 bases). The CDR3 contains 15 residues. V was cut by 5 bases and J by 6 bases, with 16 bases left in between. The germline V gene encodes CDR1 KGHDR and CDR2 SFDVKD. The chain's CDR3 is CATSGLASRGNEQFF. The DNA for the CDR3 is TGTGCCACCAGTGGTCTAGCTTCCCGAGGCAATGAGCAGTTCTTC.

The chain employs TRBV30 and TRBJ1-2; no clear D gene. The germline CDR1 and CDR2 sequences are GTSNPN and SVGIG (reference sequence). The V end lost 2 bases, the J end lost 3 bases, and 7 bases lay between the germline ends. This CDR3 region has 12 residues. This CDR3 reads CAWSLAYYGYTF. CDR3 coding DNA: TGTGCCTGGAGTCTAGCCTACTATGGCTACACCTTC. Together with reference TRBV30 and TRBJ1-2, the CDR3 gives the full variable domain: SQTIHQWPATLVQPVGSPLSLECTVEGTSNPNLYWYRQAAGRGLQLLFYSVGIGQISSEVPQNLSASRPQDRQFILSSKKLLLSDSGFYLCAWSLAYYGYTFGSGTRLTVV.

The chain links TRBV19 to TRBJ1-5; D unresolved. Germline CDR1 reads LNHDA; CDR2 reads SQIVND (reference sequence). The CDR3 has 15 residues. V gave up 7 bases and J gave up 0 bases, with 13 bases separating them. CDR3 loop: CASKASTNSNQPQHF. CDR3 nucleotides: TGTGCCAGTAAGGCTTCGACAAATAGCAATCAGCCCCAGCATTTT.

The CDR3 bases are TGTGCCAGCAGCTTAGAAACAGCGGGAGGATCCGAGCAGTACTTC. This encodes CASSLETAGGSEQYF. V is TRBV7-2 and J is TRBJ2-7; 9 positions match TRBD2. The CDR3 contains 15 residues. After removal of 1 base from V and 6 bases from J, the junction contained 7 bases not matched to a gene. Germline CDR1 and CDR2: SGHTA and FQGNSA.

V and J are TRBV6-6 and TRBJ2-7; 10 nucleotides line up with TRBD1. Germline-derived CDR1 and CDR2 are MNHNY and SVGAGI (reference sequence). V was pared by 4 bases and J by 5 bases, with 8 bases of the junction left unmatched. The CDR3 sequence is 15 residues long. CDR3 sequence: CASSSVTGGADEQYF. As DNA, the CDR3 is TGTGCCAGCAGTTCCGTGACAGGGGGCGCGGACGAGCAGTACTTC.

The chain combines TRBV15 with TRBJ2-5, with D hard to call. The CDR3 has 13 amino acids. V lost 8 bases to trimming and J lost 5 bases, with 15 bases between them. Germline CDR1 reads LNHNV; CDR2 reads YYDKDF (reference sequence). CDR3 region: CATAIALRETQYF. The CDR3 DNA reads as TGTGCCACCGCAATAGCCTTGAGGGAGACCCAGTACTTC.